Below are 9 T cell receptor beta chains sequenced from a single sample in a study of cytomegalovirus exposure and HLA in healthy donors (dated by TCRdb to about 2017). Libraries were built with the immunoSEQ multiplex PCR assay. The multiplex PCR relied on a mix of 60 forward primers for TCR Vbeta segments and 13 reverse primers for TCR Jbeta segments. The table comes from immuneACCESS by way of TCRdb, which keeps in-frame sequences with V and J called. Part of the clones is missing from these tables; in studies checked, under half for an unresolved V gene and the rest for unknown reasons. The sample profile shows around 130,000 clones; about 70% of them were found once. The biggest ten clones account for roughly 2.1% of the sample. The sequenced sample was PBMCs. The receptors come from a woman between 40 and 55 years old in good health and CMV-seropositive.

In this sample, this clone turned up once. V usage is TRBV7-2 and J usage is TRBJ1-3; no definite D call. V was pared by 6 bases and J by 4 bases, with 16 bases between. Germline V gene lookup returns CDR1 SGHTA and CDR2 FQGNSA. This CDR3 contains 15 residues. CDR3 protein: CASSSDTVEGNTIYF. The CDR3 DNA is TGTGCCAGCAGTTCCGACACCGTTGAAGGAAACACCATATATTTT.

The V call is TRBV25-1, the J call TRBJ2-1, with unresolved D. V gave up 5 bases and J gave up 5 bases, with 7 bases separating them. CDR1 MGHDK and CDR2 SYGVNS come from the germline V gene. The CDR3 consists of 12 residues. The CDR3 DNA is TGTGCCAGCAGTAATGAGAACAATGAGCAGTTCTTC. As protein: CASSNENNEQFF.

The rearrangement joins TRBV4-3 to TRBJ2-1, with 10 bases identical to TRBD2. CDR1 is LGHNA and CDR2 is YSLEER in the germline V gene. The V gene end was trimmed by 0 bases and the J gene end by 8 bases; junction bases not matched to a gene: 13. CDR3 size: 18 residues. The CDR3 sequence is CASSQELRLAGANDEQFF. CDR3 nucleotides: TGCGCCAGCAGCCAAGAGTTAAGGCTAGCGGGGGCGAATGATGAGCAGTTCTTC.

The chain is built from TRBV18 and TRBJ1-3, with 7 nucleotides matching TRBD1. This CDR3 has 19 residues. Germline V gene data show CDR1 as KGHSH and CDR2 as LQKENI. The V segment lost 3 bases and the J segment 0 bases; nucleotides outside the gene matches: 14. CDR3 in amino acids: CASSPSLTKTGPSGNTIYF. CDR3 nucleotides: TGTGCCAGCTCACCGTCCCTGACTAAGACAGGGCCCTCTGGAAACACCATATATTTT.

The rearrangement joins TRBV27 to TRBJ1-1; D gene unclear. Germline lookup yields CDR1 MNHEY and CDR2 SMNVEV (reference sequence). This CDR3 contains 15 residues. Trimming removed 6 bases at V and 0 bases at J, with 14 bases between. CDR3 loop: CASREHRRMNTEAFF. CDR3 in DNA: TGTGCCAGCAGGGAGCACCGAAGGATGAACACTGAAGCTTTCTTT.

This clone was seen just once. The chain couples TRBV5-4 to TRBJ2-7; 9 positions match TRBD1. CDR3 length: 15 amino acids. Germline V lookup: CDR1 SGHNT, CDR2 YYREEE (reference sequence). Losses at the gene ends were 5 bases for V and 0 bases for J; bases not matched to a gene: 6. CDR3 coding DNA: TGTGCCAGCAGTCCCCCGGGACAGGGCTCCTACGAGCAGTACTTC. Its translation: CASSPPGQGSYEQYF.

As regards this clone: Without the conserved terminal phenylalanine or tryptophan, this CDR3 likely stems from a read error. The chain links TRBV19 to TRBJ1-1, with TRBD1 identical over 8 bases. In germline, CDR1 is LNHDA, CDR2 SQIVND (reference sequence). There are 15 residues in the CDR3. V shed 8 bases, J shed 3 bases, and the junction held 11 bases outside the gene matches. DNA of the CDR3: TGTGCCAGTTCGGGGTTTGACAGGGGCCACACTGAAGCTTTCATT. This gives the protein CASSGFDRGHTEAFI.

V and J are TRBV7-8 and TRBJ2-1; 9 bases line up with TRBD1. V dropped 2 bases and J dropped 8; count of bases not matched to a gene: 7. The V gene's germline CDR1 is SGHVS and CDR2 FQNEAQ. The CDR3 covers 15 residues. CDR3 protein: CASSLRPTGGDEQFF. The CDR3 coding sequence is TGTGCCAGCAGCTTACGACCTACAGGGGGCGATGAGCAGTTCTTC.

The rearrangement uses TRBV15 and TRBJ1-4; D might be TRBD1 (5 bases). Germline values: CDR1 LNHNV, CDR2 YYDKDF (reference sequence). CDR3 length: 17 amino acids. V lost 1 base and J lost 3, with 15 bases in between. The CDR3 region is CATSRGPPREANEKLFF. CDR3 DNA sequence: TGTGCCACCAGCAGAGGCCCCCCCAGGGAAGCTAATGAAAAACTGTTTTTT. Full variable domain (outside the CDR3, taken from reference TRBV15 and TRBJ1-4): DAMVIQNPRYQVTQFGKPVTLSCSQTLNHNVMYWYQQKSSQAPKLLFHYYDKDFNNEADTPDNFQSRRPNTSFCFLDIRSPGLGDTAMYLCATSRGPPREANEKLFFGSGTQLSVL.